This TCR beta chain appears in the sequencing data of a study of T cells in Graves' hyperthyroidism and ophthalmopathy (dated by TCRdb to the late 2010s). At the level of the whole study: To identify distinguishing TCR V-J signatures, a discovery cohort of around 100 patients was used, comprising 43 with Graves' ophthalmopathy and approximately 58 with stable Graves' hyperthyroidism. According to the paper, TCR Vbeta CDR3 sequencing was carried out on more than 120 peripheral blood samples, which came from approximately 43 ophthalmopathy, 75 or so hyperthyroidism and roughly 17 progressor patients. Once sampling was done, hyperthyroidism patients were given methimazole at a starting dose of 30 mg daily, whereas ophthalmopathy patients were given high-dose intravenous methylprednisolone. In about 6 Graves' hyperthyroidism patients, the study also compared T-cell repertoires from thyroid tissue with T-cell repertoires from blood. The 75 to 100 discovery patients were divided at random into training and test sets in a 7:3 ratio. Whether ophthalmopathy could be predicted prospectively was tested in an independent validation cohort made up of under 20 hyperthyroidism patients plus 17 patients who later progressed to ophthalmopathy. Study-level results and caveats: In validation, the model predicted progression to ophthalmopathy with approximately 71% sensitivity and about 73% specificity, a median of roughly seven months before onset. Most expanded thyroid clonotypes (frequency above 0.001) were also detected in blood, suggesting blood repertoires may reflect thyroid immune responses. Sample size was not statistically predetermined, and investigators were not blinded to group allocation. A model built on a 13 V-J signature distinguished ophthalmopathy from stable hyperthyroidism, reaching 85% to 90% sensitivity and 81.08% specificity in cross-validation and 80%/75% in testing.

With regard to this clonotype: The specificity of this receptor is unknown. Per-base qualities were not stored, and no clone one base away is much larger.

TCR beta CDR3 regions were amplified from RNA transcripts. The TCR CDR3 was subjected to a first round of RT-PCR using the HTBI primer set and the Qiagen OneStep RT-PCR kit. A second multiplex PCR round built the libraries, followed by size selection and purification. Sequencing of the libraries was done on an Illumina HiSeq2000 using paired-end 100 bp reads. In the paper's pipeline: SOAPnuke was used to process the raw data, with reads discarded if the reads contained adapters or uncalled bases, had a mean Phred below 15, or lacked an exact constant-primer or identifier match. High-quality paired reads were merged with COPE v1.2.5, and unique nucleotide sequences were defined as clonotypes. MiTCR v1.1 was used to align the clonotypes against IMGT TRBV, TRBD and TRBJ reference segments. The analysis included only V-J combinations with a frequency above 0.0001, which together covered more than 99% of the repertoires. The TCS score was defined as the ratio of F50 (clonal expansion) to E x V (chaos), calculated using BLOSUM62-based TCRdist between CDR3 peptides within each V-J. Welch's t-statistics and random forest reduced 500 to 550 V-J features to 10 to 15, which were used in a naive Bayes classifier (R e1071). Thyroid-blood repertoire similarity was quantified with the Morisita-Horn index. TCRdb's own reprocessing of the public reads used fastp at Q25 and MiXCR and kept productive beta chains. Rows matching on CDR3 protein sequence are summarized as one entry with the most common DNA and genes. What appears here as the V and J calls and clone size reflects TCRdb's work, not the paper's. The sample table shows 480,000 or so distinct CDR3 sequences, and 40% to 50% are seen once. The top ten hold about 45% of the sample.

Any patient with an uncontrolled infection, another autoimmune disease, pregnancy or lactation was excluded. Diagnoses relied on clinical symptoms, serum thyroxine and TRAb, thyroid ultrasound and orbital computed tomography. Trizol reagent was used to extract total RNA, and RNA quality was then checked on an Agilent 2100 Bioanalyzer. The sample consisted of peripheral blood or thyroid tissue (not recorded which). This TCR derives from an adult woman with Graves' disease, either hyperthyroidism or ophthalmopathy (not recorded which).

CDR3 protein: CASTDSNYGYTF. The DNA reads as follows: TGTGCCAGCACCGACAGTAACTATGGCTACACCTTC. Here the chain combines TRBV2 and TRBJ1-2; the D segment could be TRBD1, given 5 matching bases. Trimming at the junction amounts to 7 bases on V and 1 base on J, and the germline ends lie 7 bases apart. The CDR3 spans 12 residues, from the cysteine through the phenylalanine. Kept here is only the CDR3 DNA, which spans 36 bases and is read in frame from base 1. CDR1 and CDR2 are drawn from the germline V gene: SNHLY, FYNNEI.